A single sample gave rise to the 17 T cell receptor beta chains below, sequenced in a study of T-cell memory formation after mild COVID-19 (dated by TCRdb to about 2021). The method behind the library was 5' RACE. Instrument on record: Illumina NovaSeq 6000. The raw public data were reprocessed by TCRdb itself: fastp quality trimming at Q25, MiXCR clonotype calling, in-frame beta chains only. Each entry merges the rows of one CDR3 protein and shows their most common DNA and genes. Recorded for this sample are roughly 350,000 distinct CDR3 sequences; approximately 27% of them occurred a single time. Of the sample, roughly 14% is held by the ten largest clones. Input material: PBMCs or a T cell subset sorted from them (not recorded which). These receptors were obtained from an adult woman who had mild COVID-19 (a few samples of this study predate the infection). The sample titles of this study are shuffled in the database, so cell type and time point are left out; the donor was told from shared clones.

This clonotype has a count of ten or more. The V gene is TRBV24-1, the J gene TRBJ2-1; 9 bases line up with TRBD2. Germline CDR1 reads KGHDR; CDR2 reads SFDVKD. V shed 2 bases, J shed 5 bases, and the junction held 6 bases outside the gene matches. This CDR3 spans 16 amino acids. CDR3 sequence reads: CATSDWTSAFHNEQFF. The CDR3 DNA is TGTGCCACCAGTGATTGGACTAGCGCATTTCACAATGAGCAGTTCTTC.

This clonotype showed up just a few times. V usage is TRBV10-3 and J usage is TRBJ1-1; D may be TRBD1 (6 bases). The V and J ends lost 6 bases and 6 bases respectively, with 11 bases between them. The germline V gene encodes CDR1 ENHRY and CDR2 SYGVKD. The CDR3 runs 12 residues. The CDR3 is CAISGTGSEAFF. CDR3 nucleotide sequence: TGTGCCATCAGCGGTACAGGGTCTGAAGCTTTCTTT.

This clonotype was observed a handful of times. The CDR3 reads CATSRDRILSTEAFF. The CDR3, as DNA: TGTGCCACCAGCAGAGACCGAATCCTGAGCACTGAAGCTTTCTTT. This chain joins TRBV15 and TRBJ1-1; D gene unclear. The germline V gene has CDR1 LNHNV and CDR2 YYDKDF (reference sequence). The CDR3 covers 15 residues. V was clipped by 0 bases and J by 4 bases, with 12 bases between them. Looking up the rest from reference TRBV15 and TRBJ1-1 gives the full variable domain: DAMVIQNPRYQVTQFGKPVTLSCSQTLNHNVMYWYQQKSSQAPKLLFHYYDKDFNNEADTPDNFQSRRPNTSFCFLDIRSPGLGDTAMYLCATSRDRILSTEAFFGQGTRLTVV.

There are a few counts of this clonotype. The rearrangement uses TRBV7-9 and TRBJ2-3, with TRBD2 matching over 7 bases. The germline gives CDR1 SEHNR, CDR2 FQNEAQ (reference sequence). This CDR3 is built from 17 residues. The V segment lost 4 bases and the J segment 0 bases; nucleotides outside the gene matches: 10. CDR3 protein: CASSSRPGGSSTDTQYF. CDR3 DNA: TGTGCCAGCAGCTCCCGACCGGGCGGGAGTAGCACAGATACGCAGTATTTT.

The V gene is TRBV12-3 or TRBV12-4, the J gene TRBJ2-7; D not resolved. The CDR3 length is 12 residues. With 3 bases removed from V and 5 bases from J, the gap between germline ends came to 8 bases. The CDR3 loop is CASSFLSNEQYF. The CDR3 region has the DNA TGTGCCAGCAGTTTTCTGAGCAACGAGCAGTACTTC.

This clonotype was seen only a few times. The chain joins TRBV11-3 to TRBJ2-2; 7 bases fit TRBD1. Germline assignment: CDR1 SGHNT and CDR2 YENEEA. J lost 4 bases, V lost 5 bases, and 7 bases had no gene match. This CDR3 is 15 amino acids long. The CDR3 here is CASSHYRGSTGELFF. Here the CDR3 DNA reads TGTGCCAGCAGCCATTACAGGGGTTCCACCGGGGAGCTGTTTTTT.

In its sample, this clonotype was seen a few times. The rearrangement links TRBV18 to TRBJ2-2, with unresolved D. Germline CDR1 and CDR2: KGHSH and LQKENI. This CDR3 spans 15 amino acids. V shed 4 bases and J shed 2 bases, with 11 bases lying between them. The CDR3 spells CASSLNLVNTGELFF. CDR3 sequence (DNA): TGTGCCAGCTCACTAAATTTGGTTAACACCGGGGAGCTGTTTTTT.

The rearrangement uses TRBV7-3 and TRBJ2-3; D unresolved. Germline CDR1 and CDR2: SGHTA and FQGTGA. Trimming removed 2 bases at V and 6 bases at J, with 9 bases between. The CDR3 is 13 amino acids. The CDR3 reads CASSLGALDTQYF. The CDR3 coding sequence is TGTGCCAGCAGCTTAGGCGCATTGGATACGCAGTATTTT. The full variable domain, with the rest looked up from reference TRBV7-3 and TRBJ2-3, is GAGVSQTPSNKVTEKGKYVELRCDPISGHTALYWYRQSLGQGPEFLIYFQGTGAADDSGLPNDRFFAVRPEGSVSTLKIQRTERGDSAVYLCASSLGALDTQYFGPGTRLTVL.

The V gene is TRBV12-3 or TRBV12-4, the J gene TRBJ2-5; maybe TRBD2 (5 bases). This CDR3 has 15 residues. V lost 2 bases to trimming and J lost 5 bases, with 15 bases between them. The CDR3 spells CASSLSHSSSETQYF. CDR3 sequence (DNA): TGTGCCAGCAGTTTATCACACTCCTCTAGCGAGACCCAGTACTTC.

This clonotype was observed a handful of times. This sequence joins TRBV27 and TRBJ2-7; D perhaps matches TRBD2 (5 bases). With 5 bases removed from V and 2 bases from J, the gap between germline ends came to 13 bases. The CDR3 runs 14 residues. Germline V gene lookup returns CDR1 MNHEY and CDR2 SMNVEV (reference sequence). CDR3 nucleotide sequence: TGTGCCAGCAGTCTCGGACTGGAAGCCTACGAGCAGTACTTC. As protein: CASSLGLEAYEQYF.

This clonotype has more than one count but fewer than ten. The rearrangement links TRBV7-8 to TRBJ2-7; D possibly corresponds to TRBD2 (6 bases). V was shortened by 5 bases and J by 2 bases, with 19 bases between the two germline ends. CDR1 SGHVS and CDR2 FQNEAQ come from the germline V gene. This CDR3 comprises 16 residues. The CDR3 coding sequence is TGTGCCAGCAGCCCCCGGGACTCGGCGAATACCTACGAGCAGTACTTC. Translation gives CASSPRDSANTYEQYF.

The chain carries TRBV4-3 and TRBJ2-3; D possibly corresponds to TRBD2 (6 bases). The CDR3 spans 15 residues. CDR1 and CDR2 (germline): LGHNA, YSLEER. Trimming shortened V by 0 bases and J by 6 bases, and 13 bases separated the two germline ends. The CDR3 here is CASSQEKRGGDTQYF. CDR3 DNA: TGCGCCAGCAGCCAAGAAAAGAGAGGAGGGGATACGCAGTATTTT.

This clonotype came up a few times. The V and J genes are TRBV4-1 and TRBJ1-3, with a weak D call TRBD1 (5 bases). Trimming removed 3 bases at V and 4 bases at J, with 13 bases between. This CDR3 is built from 15 residues. Germline-derived CDR1 and CDR2 are MGHRA and YSYEKL. The CDR3 reads CASSHYRDSGNTIYF. The CDR3 coding sequence is TGCGCCAGCAGCCACTATCGGGACTCGGGAAACACCATATATTTT.

The V gene is TRBV7-9, the J gene TRBJ2-3; no reliable D call. Germline loops: CDR1 SEHNR, CDR2 FQNEAQ (reference sequence). The ends were cut back, 5 bases at V and 2 bases at J, with 11 bases in the middle. The CDR3 runs to 14 residues. DNA of the CDR3: TGTGCCAGCAGCCCAGTCTTGTTCACAGATACGCAGTATTTT. It is translated as CASSPVLFTDTQYF.

The V gene is TRBV5-1, the J gene TRBJ2-3; D call uncertain. Per the germline V gene, CDR1 is SGHRS and CDR2 is YFSETQ. CDR3 length: 11 amino acids. V dropped 7 bases and J dropped 5 bases, with 8 bases sitting between them. The CDR3 spells CASGEGDTQYF. Here the CDR3 DNA reads TGCGCCAGCGGAGAAGGAGATACGCAGTATTTT.

This clonotype was detected a few times. The rearrangement links TRBV11-2 to TRBJ1-2, with D possibly being TRBD1 (6 bases). Trimming removed 2 bases from V and 8 bases from J, with 15 bases in between. The CDR3 has 14 residues. From germline, CDR1 is SGHAT and CDR2 FQNNGV. The CDR3: CASSLPDRFEGYTF. CDR3 nucleotides: TGTGCCAGCAGCTTACCCGACAGGTTTGAGGGCTACACCTTC.

This chain links TRBV4-3 with TRBJ2-1, with TRBD2 as a possible D gene (5 bases). The CDR3 loop spans 13 amino acids. CDR1 is LGHNA, CDR2 YSLEER, per germline. The V gene lost 4 bases and the J gene lost 4 bases, with 8 bases spanning the gap. The CDR3 reads CASSRPGYNEQFF. The CDR3, as DNA: TGCGCCAGCAGCCGCCCGGGGTACAATGAGCAGTTCTTC.